This passage covers 4 T cell receptor beta chains from one sample sequenced in a study of blood T cell repertoires in COVID-19. Profiled with immunoSEQ multiplex PCR; TCRdb holds only in-frame clones, not every one. The sample lists about 250,000 clones; more than 80% were seen once. Sequencing input: PBMCs or T cells enriched from blood (not recorded which). The receptors stem from a woman between 18 and 29 years old who had recovered from COVID-19.

This clone was observed once. This chain uses TRBV6-5 with TRBJ2-3; D is perhaps TRBD1 (6 bases). Germline loops: CDR1 MNHEY, CDR2 SVGAGI. The CDR3 consists of 15 residues. The germline V and J ends were trimmed by 8 bases and 7 bases, with 22 bases remaining between them. The CDR3 spells CASDRDRVQGNTQYF. CDR3 DNA: TGTGCCAGCGACCGGGACCGTGTTCAGGGGAATACGCAGTATTTT.

The table lists this clone with a count of one. The chain links TRBV11-3 to TRBJ2-2; no reliable D call. The CDR3 loop spans 14 amino acids. V gave up 1 base and J gave up 8 bases, with 11 bases separating them. Germline V lookup: CDR1 SGHNT, CDR2 YENEEA. Here the CDR3 DNA reads TGTGCCAGCAGCTTAGGACTTGCCGCGGGGGAGCTGTTTTTT. This codes for CASSLGLAAGELFF.

The chain carries TRBV27 and TRBJ1-5; unclear D gene. The V gene's germline CDR1 is MNHEY and CDR2 SMNVEV (reference sequence). The ends were cut back, 3 bases at V and 1 base at J, with 13 bases in the middle. The CDR3 sequence is 16 residues long. The CDR3 sequence: CASSLGGAMSNQPQHF. The CDR3 region has the DNA TGTGCCAGCAGTTTGGGTGGAGCCATGAGCAATCAGCCCCAGCATTTT.

This rearrangement joins TRBV3-1 (or the pseudogene TRBV3-2) to TRBJ2-2; 7 positions match TRBD2. V lost 1 base to trimming and J lost 1 base; unmatched junction nucleotides: 3. This CDR3 region has 16 residues. CDR1 is LGHDT, CDR2 YNNKEL, per germline (reference sequence). The CDR3, as DNA: TGTGCCAGCAGCCAAGGCGCGGGGGTGAACACCGGGGAGCTGTTTTTT. Protein sequence: CASSQGAGVNTGELFF.